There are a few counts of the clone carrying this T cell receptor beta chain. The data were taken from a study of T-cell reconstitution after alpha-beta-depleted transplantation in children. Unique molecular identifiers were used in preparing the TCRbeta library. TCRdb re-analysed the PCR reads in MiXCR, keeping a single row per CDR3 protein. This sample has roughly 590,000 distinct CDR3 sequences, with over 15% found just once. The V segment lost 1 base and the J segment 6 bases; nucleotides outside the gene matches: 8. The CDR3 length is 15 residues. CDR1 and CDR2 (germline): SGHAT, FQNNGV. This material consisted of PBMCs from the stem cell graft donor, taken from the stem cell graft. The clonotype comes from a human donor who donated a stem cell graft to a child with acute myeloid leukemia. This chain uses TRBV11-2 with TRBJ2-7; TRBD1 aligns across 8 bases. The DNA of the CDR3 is TGTGCCAGCAGCTTAGTTAGGGGACAGGCTGGCGAGCAGTACTTC. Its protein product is CASSLVRGQAGEQYF.